The 30 T cell receptor beta chains below all came from one sample that was sequenced in a study of T cells expressing NK-cell markers (dated by TCRdb to between 2020 and 2021). To prepare the library, 5' RACE was applied. The sample was run on an Illumina HiSeq 2000. TCRdb reanalyzed the reads, keeping one entry per CDR3 protein sequence and omitting DNA. The sample table gives some 410,000 distinct CDR3 sequences. More than 7% of the sample is held by the ten biggest clonotypes. Sequenced sample: blood T cells: a sorted CD56 or NKG2C T cell subset, CD4+ or CD8+ T cells, or bulk PBMC T cells (not recorded which). The receptors stem from a woman aged 18-70 years in good health.

The chain joins TRBV6-1 to TRBJ2-7; the D gene TCRdb calls, TRBD1, cannot be checked with no DNA. The germline V gene encodes CDR1 MNHNS and CDR2 SASEGT. The CDR3 loop spans 13 amino acids. CDR3 residues: CASNDRGLREQYF.

This rearrangement joins TRBV15 to TRBJ2-1; the D call of TRBD1 rests on TCRdb alone, since no DNA is present to check it. The CDR3 contains 14 residues. Looked up from germline, CDR1 is LNHNV and CDR2 is YYDKDF (reference sequence). This chain's CDR3 is CATSNRAATNEQFF.

The chain has TRBV29-1 and TRBJ1-2; the TCRdb call, TRBD1, lacks DNA for checking. The germline V gene has CDR1 SQVTM and CDR2 ANQGSEA. This CDR3 contains 13 residues. CDR3: CSVMGRFHYGYTF.

J is TRBJ2-1 and V is TRBV9; lacking DNA, the TRBD1 call made by TCRdb goes unchecked. CDR3 length: 17 residues. Germline assignment: CDR1 SGDLS and CDR2 YYNGEE. CDR3 in amino acids: CASSSRRAGDSYNEQFF.

The chain has TRBV7-2 and TRBJ1-5; the D gene TCRdb calls, TRBD1, cannot be checked with no DNA. CDR1 and CDR2 (germline): SGHTA, FQGNSA. The CDR3 contains 17 residues. The CDR3 loop reads CASSLAPSGHSNQPQHF.

The chain links TRBV5-6 to TRBJ2-3; TCRdb names TRBD1, which stays unverified in the absence of DNA. Germline CDR1 reads SGHDT; CDR2 reads YYEEEE. CDR3 length equals 14 residues. CDR3 sequence: CASSARGRTDTQYF.

V is TRBV6-2 or TRBV6-3 and J is TRBJ1-6. Per the germline V gene, CDR1 is MNHEY and CDR2 is SVGEGT. This CDR3 is 16 amino acids long. CDR3 sequence reads: CASDPEGIATNSPLHF.

The chain employs TRBV29-1 and TRBJ2-1. The germline gives CDR1 SQVTM, CDR2 ANQGSEA. This CDR3 is built from 14 residues. CDR3 amino acids: CSVEGWWQSNEQFF.

This chain connects TRBV12-3 or TRBV12-4 to TRBJ1-5; the TRBD1 assignment by TCRdb is unverifiable without DNA. This CDR3 comprises 16 residues. The CDR3: CASSSNRRSSNQPQHF.

The rearrangement uses TRBV5-4 and TRBJ2-2; with no DNA, the TCRdb D assignment of TRBD1 cannot be verified. Germline assignment: CDR1 SGHNT and CDR2 YYREEE (reference sequence). The CDR3 covers 15 residues. The CDR3 region is CASSLSGQGSGELFF.

The chain recombines TRBV12-3 or TRBV12-4 with TRBJ1-4; the D call from TCRdb, TRBD1, cannot be confirmed without DNA. The CDR3 is made up of 16 amino acids. The chain's CDR3 is CASRTNPGQGLGKLFF.

The chain employs TRBV4-2 and TRBJ1-1. CDR1 is LGHNA, CDR2 YNFKEQ, per germline. The CDR3 spans 16 residues. CDR3 sequence reads: CASSQESGLMNTEAFF.

The chain recombines TRBV11-2 with TRBJ2-1; no DNA is available, so the TRBD2 call from TCRdb remains unchecked. This CDR3 is 15 amino acids long. Per germline, CDR1 SGHAT and CDR2 FQNNGV. CDR3 in amino acids: CASSVRDYLYNEQFF.

This chain connects TRBV11-2 to TRBJ2-1; TCRdb proposes TRBD1, but this gene call is untestable without DNA. The CDR3 contains 17 residues. The germline CDR1 and CDR2 sequences are SGHAT and FQNNGV. This CDR3 is CASSLWPPGGIQMEQFF.

The V and J genes are TRBV5-1 and TRBJ2-3; TCRdb lists TRBD1, though no DNA is available to test this call. The CDR3 spans 15 residues. Germline V gene lookup returns CDR1 SGHRS and CDR2 YFSETQ. The CDR3 sequence is CASSPLWGATDTQYF.

The chain links TRBV5-5 to TRBJ2-1; the D call of TRBD1 rests on TCRdb alone, since no DNA is present to check it. CDR3 length: 14 amino acids. The germline CDR1 and CDR2 sequences are SGHKS and YYEKEE (reference sequence). The CDR3 loop is CASSGRGGRNEQFF.

CDR3 in amino acids: CASSLTPSGSSYNEQFF. The chain couples TRBV4-3 to TRBJ2-1; the D gene TCRdb calls, TRBD2, cannot be checked with no DNA. The germline V gene encodes CDR1 LGHNA and CDR2 YSLEER. The CDR3 sequence is 17 residues long.

This sequence joins TRBV7-2 and TRBJ1-5; without DNA, the TCRdb call of TRBD1 cannot be checked. This CDR3 has 15 amino acids. Per germline, CDR1 SGHTA and CDR2 FQGNSA. CDR3 loop: CASSPIPGGNQPQHF.

This sequence joins TRBV12-3 or TRBV12-4 and TRBJ2-1; TCRdb's D gene call, TRBD1, goes unchecked for lack of DNA. This CDR3 contains 16 residues. CDR3 sequence reads: CASSPGRGSSYNEQFF.

The rearrangement links TRBV5-8 to TRBJ1-1. Germline V lookup: CDR1 SGHTS, CDR2 YDEGEE. The CDR3 sequence is 16 residues long. CDR3 in amino acids: CASSDWEIQLNTEAFF.

This chain links TRBV7-2 with TRBJ1-4; TCRdb selects TRBD1, and the lack of DNA leaves this call unchecked. The CDR3 totals 16 residues. CDR1 and CDR2 from the germline V gene are SGHTA and FQGNSA. CDR3: CASSLKQGGTNEKLFF. The entire variable domain, with the rest obtained from reference TRBV7-2 and TRBJ1-4, is as follows: GAGVSQSPSNKVTEKGKDVELRCDPISGHTALYWYRQSLGQGLEFLIYFQGNSAPDKSGLPSDRFSAERTGGSVSTLTIQRTQQEDSAVYLCASSLKQGGTNEKLFFGSGTQLSVL.

V is TRBV4-2 and J is TRBJ2-1. The CDR3 covers 13 residues. Germline V gene data show CDR1 as LGHNA and CDR2 as YNFKEQ. The CDR3 spells CASSQVSMNEQFF.

This rearrangement joins TRBV4-3 to TRBJ2-3; TCRdb names TRBD2, which stays unverified in the absence of DNA. The CDR3 has 16 amino acids. CDR1 LGHNA and CDR2 YSLEER come from the germline V gene. The CDR3 protein is CASSPRLAGITDTQYF.

V usage is TRBV9 and J usage is TRBJ1-1; TCRdb's D call of TRBD1 is untestable without DNA. The germline V gene encodes CDR1 SGDLS and CDR2 YYNGEE. This CDR3 is 15 amino acids long. CDR3 residues: CASSPLSLGAIEAFF. Complete variable domain (other parts from reference TRBV9 and TRBJ1-1): DSGVTQTPKHLITATGQRVTLRCSPRSGDLSVYWYQQSLDQGLQFLIQYYNGEERAKGNILERFSAQQFPDLHSELNLSSLELGDSALYFCASSPLSLGAIEAFFGQGTRLTVV.

The chain carries TRBV18 and TRBJ1-5; TCRdb calls TRBD1, which cannot be checked without DNA. Germline V CDR1 and CDR2: KGHSH, LQKENI. This CDR3 spans 13 amino acids. Here the CDR3 reads CASSLGGHQPQHF. The variable domain in full, completed from reference TRBV18 and TRBJ1-5, reads NAGVMQNPRHLVRRRGQEARLRCSPMKGHSHVYWYRQLPEEGLKFMVYLQKENIIDESGMPKERFSAEFPKEGPSILRIQQVVRGDSAAYFCASSLGGHQPQHFGDGTRLSIL.

The gene calls are TRBV24-1 and TRBJ2-5; TCRdb picks TRBD2, but there is no DNA to check that call. The CDR3 sequence is 16 residues long. Germline V gene lookup returns CDR1 KGHDR and CDR2 SFDVKD. Here the CDR3 reads CATSEQIAVKQETQYF.

The chain joins TRBV7-2 to TRBJ1-1; as DNA is missing, the TRBD1 call by TCRdb cannot be tested. This CDR3 comprises 15 residues. CDR1 and CDR2 from the germline V gene are SGHTA and FQGNSA. The CDR3: CASSLGTALNTEAFF.

This chain joins TRBV29-1 and TRBJ2-3; TCRdb names TRBD1, which stays unverified in the absence of DNA. The CDR3 is made up of 13 amino acids. Germline V gives CDR1 SQVTM, CDR2 ANQGSEA. The CDR3: CSGTTGATDTQYF.

The J gene is TRBJ2-1, the V gene TRBV7-2; the TCRdb D gene call, TRBD2, has no DNA to confirm it. The germline V gene encodes CDR1 SGHTA and CDR2 FQGNSA. CDR3 length equals 13 residues. CDR3 protein: CASSLITSGLPVF.

V is TRBV4-2 and J is TRBJ2-1; with no DNA, the TCRdb D assignment of TRBD2 cannot be verified. Germline V gives CDR1 LGHNA, CDR2 YNFKEQ. The CDR3 runs 15 residues. CDR3 region: CASSQVAGDVNEQFF.